These 20 T cell receptor beta chains came from one sample sequenced in a study of T cells in Graves' hyperthyroidism and ophthalmopathy. It was RNA transcripts that yielded the amplified TCR beta CDR3 regions. HTBI primers were used for first-round RT-PCR of the TCR CDR3. TCRdb passed the multiplex PCR reads through MiXCR, listing each CDR3 protein once. The sample includes about 420,000 distinct CDR3 sequences, more than 15% of them seen just once. Sequences were obtained from blood. These receptors were taken from a woman between 18 and 30 years old with Graves' hyperthyroidism.

At least ten counts were recorded for this clonotype. The V gene is TRBV11-3, the J gene TRBJ2-5; TRBD2 agrees at 10 bases. The CDR3 is 16 residues long. From germline, CDR1 is SGHNT and CDR2 YENEEA. With V trimmed by 3 bases and J by 5 bases, 9 bases remained unmatched. The CDR3 loop reads CASSFTLAGVWETQYF. The CDR3 DNA follows: TGTGCCAGCAGCTTTACCCTAGCGGGAGTTTGGGAGACCCAGTACTTC.

This clonotype was recorded many times. V is TRBV20-1 and J is TRBJ2-7, with 7 bases lining up with TRBD1. The CDR3 extends over 14 amino acids. With V trimmed by 2 bases and J by 2 bases, 6 bases remained unmatched. Per the germline V gene, CDR1 is DFQATT and CDR2 is SNEGSKA (reference sequence). For the CDR3, the DNA is TGCAGTGCTAGACAGGGACAGAGACCCTACGAGCAGTACTTC. Amino acids: CSARQGQRPYEQYF.

This clonotype has more than one count but fewer than ten. A much larger clone is a single base away; this may be a read error. This chain uses TRBV5-1 with TRBJ2-1; 11 bases match TRBD2. The germline V gene has CDR1 SGHRS and CDR2 YFSETQ. This CDR3 comprises 16 residues. The trim removed 6 bases at V and 2 bases at J, leaving 7 bases unmatched. Written as DNA, the CDR3 is TGCGCCAGCATCCCTAGCGGGGGGCCCGCCTACAATGAGCAGTTCTTC. Translated, it gives CASIPSGGPAYNEQFF.

Many counts were recorded for this clonotype. The chain recombines TRBV20-1 with TRBJ2-4; 10 bases agree with TRBD1. The CDR3 covers 13 residues. Per the germline V gene, CDR1 is DFQATT and CDR2 is SNEGSKA (reference sequence). V gave up 6 bases and J gave up 8 bases; unmatched junction bases: 7. The CDR3 here is CSATTGGVDIQYF. The CDR3 nucleotides read TGCAGTGCCACGACAGGGGGCGTGGACATTCAGTACTTC.

This clonotype was seen ten or more times. The chain uses TRBV28 and TRBJ1-5, with D unclear. Germline V gene lookup returns CDR1 MDHEN and CDR2 SYDVKM. V gave up 3 bases and J gave up 2 bases, with 11 bases separating them. The CDR3 runs 15 residues. This chain's CDR3 is CASSLSQRRNQPQHF. CDR3 DNA sequence: TGTGCCAGCAGTTTGTCCCAACGGCGCAATCAGCCCCAGCATTTT.

This clonotype has a handful of counts. The chain employs TRBV24-1 and TRBJ2-1; D unresolved. V shed 6 bases and J shed 12 bases, with 17 bases lying between them. The germline gives CDR1 KGHDR, CDR2 SFDVKD. The CDR3 totals 13 residues. The CDR3 DNA reads TGTGCCACCAGTCTCCAATTGTCCGGCAGGCAGTTCTTC. Translating gives CATSLQLSGRQFF.

V usage is TRBV5-1 and J usage is TRBJ1-2, with unresolved D. The CDR3 covers 13 residues. With 0 bases removed from V and 10 bases from J, the gap between germline ends came to 13 bases. The germline CDR1 and CDR2 sequences are SGHRS and YFSETQ. CDR3 sequence (DNA): TGCGCCAGCAGCTTGGACCCTTCTAAAGACTACACCTTC. Protein product: CASSLDPSKDYTF.

This clonotype was observed at least ten times. This chain links TRBV5-1 with TRBJ1-3; D might be TRBD1 (6 bases). The length of the CDR3 is 16 residues. CDR1 SGHRS and CDR2 YFSETQ come from the germline V gene. The V end lost 4 bases, the J end lost 2 bases, and 16 bases lay between the germline ends. As DNA, the CDR3 is TGCGCCAGCAGCCCGGATGGACAGTCTACTGGAAACACCATATATTTT. Translated: CASSPDGQSTGNTIYF.

This clonotype was picked up many times. This chain joins TRBV3-1 and TRBJ2-5, with unresolved D. Per germline, CDR1 LGHDT and CDR2 YNNKEL (reference sequence). CDR3 length: 11 amino acids. V lost 2 bases and J 3 bases, leaving 1 base between the germline ends. The CDR3 protein is CASSQKETQYF. The CDR3 DNA sequence: TGTGCCAGCAGCCAAAAAGAGACCCAGTACTTC.

The rearrangement uses TRBV7-3 and TRBJ2-2, with D maybe TRBD2 (6 bases). CDR1 is SGHTA and CDR2 is FQGTGA in the germline V gene. Trimming cost V 6 bases and J 6 bases, with 20 bases left between them. The CDR3 covers 16 residues. DNA for the CDR3: TGTGCCAGCAGACCGCCTAACGGGGGTGGAGCCGGGGAGCTGTTTTTT. Its protein is CASRPPNGGGAGELFF.

This clonotype was counted only a few times. The rearrangement joins TRBV18 to TRBJ1-2; tentative D call: TRBD1 (5 bases). V was cut by 1 base and J by 5 bases, with 11 bases left in between. In germline, CDR1 is KGHSH, CDR2 LQKENI. The CDR3 has 14 residues. Here the CDR3 reads CASSPLGTVYGYTF. CDR3 DNA sequence: TGTGCCAGCTCACCACTAGGGACGGTATATGGCTACACCTTC. Drawing the rest from reference TRBV18 and TRBJ1-2, the complete variable domain is NAGVMQNPRHLVRRRGQEARLRCSPMKGHSHVYWYRQLPEEGLKFMVYLQKENIIDESGMPKERFSAEFPKEGPSILRIQQVVRGDSAAYFCASSPLGTVYGYTFGSGTRLTVV.

A single count supports this clonotype. The V call is TRBV10-2, the J call TRBJ2-3; D possibly corresponds to TRBD2 (5 bases). V was trimmed by 2 bases and J by 0 bases, leaving 15 bases between them. This CDR3 has 17 residues. Germline CDR1 reads WSHSY; CDR2 reads SAAADI. Here the CDR3 reads CASSEKSGFTSTDTQYF. DNA for the CDR3: TGCGCCAGCAGTGAGAAGAGCGGATTTACTAGCACAGATACGCAGTATTTT.

This clonotype occurred many times. The chain uses TRBV7-8 and TRBJ2-1, with TRBD2 identical over 10 bases. Trimming cost V 3 bases and J 6 bases; bases outside gene matches: 17. The CDR3 covers 19 residues. Looked up from germline, CDR1 is SGHVS and CDR2 is FQNEAQ. CDR3 sequence: CASSFVAVPLAGEGNEQFF. CDR3 bases: TGTGCCAGCAGCTTTGTCGCCGTACCGCTAGCGGGAGAGGGCAATGAGCAGTTCTTC.

The sample holds a few counts of this clonotype. The chain recombines TRBV7-9 with TRBJ2-7, with D possibly TRBD2 on 6 matching bases. V dropped 7 bases and J dropped 7 bases, with 14 bases sitting between them. Germline V lookup: CDR1 SEHNR, CDR2 FQNEAQ (reference sequence). The CDR3 length is 12 residues. In DNA form, the CDR3 reads TGTGCCAGCACCGGGTACGGAGGGGAGCAGTACTTC. This sequence encodes CASTGYGGEQYF.

This clonotype was seen repeatedly, ten times or more. The chain employs TRBV5-1 and TRBJ1-1; D is undetermined. CDR3 length: 17 amino acids. V was pared by 3 bases and J by 1 base, with 19 bases between. CDR1 and CDR2 (germline): SGHRS, YFSETQ. This CDR3 is CASSWPRSGEANTEAFF. The CDR3 bases are TGCGCCAGCAGCTGGCCCAGAAGCGGGGAGGCGAACACTGAAGCTTTCTTT.

This clonotype was recorded many times. V usage is TRBV7-9 and J usage is TRBJ2-2, with D maybe TRBD1 (5 bases). Germline CDR1 reads SEHNR; CDR2 reads FQNEAQ (reference sequence). V was clipped by 5 bases and J by 7 bases, with 17 bases between them. The CDR3 totals 15 residues. Here the CDR3 DNA reads TGTGCCAGCAGCCCGCAGGGTTCGATTGGCGGGGAGCTGTTTTTT. Translating gives CASSPQGSIGGELFF.

This clonotype turned up a few times. The chain couples TRBV27 to TRBJ1-6; tentatively, D is TRBD1 (5 bases). V dropped 3 bases and J dropped 4 bases, with 10 bases sitting between them. CDR1 is MNHEY and CDR2 is SMNVEV in the germline V gene (reference sequence). This CDR3 is built from 15 residues. In nucleotides, the CDR3 is TGTGCCAGCAGTTTGATGGGACCTTATAATTCACCCCTCCACTTT. Residues: CASSLMGPYNSPLHF.

The chain recombines TRBV20-1 with TRBJ2-5; the match to TRBD2 covers 7 bases. V lost 1 base and J lost 2; bases outside the gene matches: 4. Germline-derived CDR1 and CDR2 are DFQATT and SNEGSKA (reference sequence). This CDR3 comprises 14 residues. The CDR3 loop reads CSARGLAAQETQYF. The CDR3 bases are TGCAGTGCTAGAGGCCTAGCGGCTCAAGAGACCCAGTACTTC.

V and J are TRBV19 and TRBJ2-5; D is possibly TRBD2 (6 bases). The germline V and J ends were trimmed by 5 bases and 3 bases, with 10 bases remaining between them. Germline CDR1 reads LNHDA; CDR2 reads SQIVND (reference sequence). The CDR3 totals 13 residues. CDR3 nucleotides: TGTGCCAGTAGTGTGGACTATGAAGAGACCCAGTACTTC. It translates to CASSVDYEETQYF.

This clonotype was picked up a small number of times. The chain uses TRBV19 and TRBJ2-1; 7 bases are a match to TRBD2. Unmatched junction bases numbered 10, after V lost 3 bases and J lost 5 bases. This CDR3 region has 16 residues. Germline V gene sequence: CDR1 LNHDA, CDR2 SQIVND (reference sequence). CDR3 loop: CASSINSRGLNNEQFF. Written as DNA, the CDR3 is TGTGCCAGTAGTATTAATTCTCGGGGACTAAACAATGAGCAGTTCTTC.